This record looks at one T cell receptor (beta chain) sequence and its context. What it binds is not known. The libraries were made with immunoSEQ version 4 in survey mode. Measured with immunoSEQ multiplex PCR; TCRdb has only the in-frame clones, and not every one. Among roughly 41,000 clones, approximately 88% were seen once, and the ten largest hold 1.3%. With 2 bases removed from V and 4 bases from J, the gap between germline ends came to 12 bases. Germline lookup yields CDR1 SGHTA and CDR2 FQGNSA. CDR3 length: 15 amino acids. The source of the sample is a study of persistence of HIV-infected CD4 T cells. Cells were stimulated nonspecifically with anti-CD3/anti-CD28 magnetic beads. Sorting selected CD4+ T cells upregulating both CD40 ligand and CD69. Whole-study results and caveats: Antigen-responding cells were enriched for degenerate expanded CDR3beta sequences.

The chain combines TRBV7-2 with TRBJ2-1, with a tentative D call TRBD2 (6 bases). Sequencing was performed on CD4+ T cells sorted from PBMCs after approximately 18-hour stimulation, taken from a patient who received antiretroviral therapy. This TCR derives from an adult man with HIV who was CMV-seropositive. DNA for the CDR3: TGTGCCAGCAGCTTAACGGGAGAAGGGTACAATGAGCAGTTCTTC. It specifies CASSLTGEGYNEQFF.